These T cell receptor beta chains were read from a single sample in a study of sequential checkpoint blockade in melanoma. Assay: immunoSEQ multiplex PCR; the TCRdb copy retains only in-frame clones and omits some. The table shows 17,000 or so clones, with roughly 70% occurring only once. The input for sequencing was CD8+ T cells sorted from blood (inferred from file names), taken from a patient given nivolumab and ipilimumab in sequence. All receptors come from a human donor with melanoma. Each CDR3 is given with its conserved first and last residue. The D gene is left open where the match is weak. Clone size is shown for a subset of rows, as once, few, many or a class of expanded clone.

d_gene	v_gene	abundance	j_gene	CDR3nt	CDR3aa
TRBD2	TRBV29-1	-	TRBJ2-7	TGCAGCGTTGAAGGAGCTAGCGGGAGCGCATACGAGCAGTACTTC	CSVEGASGSAYEQYF
TRBD1	TRBV4-2	-	TRBJ2-7	TGTGCCAGCAGCTTAGGGACAGTTTACGAGCAGTACTTC	CASSLGTVYEQYF
TRBD1	TRBV7-9	-	TRBJ1-5	TGTGCCAGCAGCCGATTGACAGGGCGGTTGAATCTCGGCAATCAGCCCCAGCATTTT	CASSRLTGRLNLGNQPQHF
TRBD2	TRBV20-1	-	TRBJ2-1	TGCAGTGCTGGAAGCGGGGGCCAGTTCTTC	CSAGSGGQFF
TRBD1	TRBV13	-	TRBJ1-1	TGTGCCAGCAGCCCGACAGGGAGGTACACTGAAGCTTTCTTT	CASSPTGRYTEAFF
-	TRBV27	once	TRBJ2-1	TGTGCCAGCACCCTTACATTGTCCCATGAGCAGTTCTTC	CASTLTLSHEQFF
-	TRBV29-1	-	TRBJ1-2	TGCAGCGTTGAAGCAGGGAATAATGGCTACACCTTC	CSVEAGNNGYTF
TRBD1	TRBV19	-	TRBJ2-4	TGTGCCAGTAGTCCCCCCGTAGGGGGCGCGACCGGCTACATTCAGTACTTC	CASSPPVGGATGYIQYF
-	TRBV13	-	TRBJ2-7	TGTGCCAGCAGCCCAACCCGCCGACAGGTCGGACGGTCATACGAGCAGTACTTC	CASSPTRRQVGRSYEQYF
TRBD1	TRBV7-2	-	TRBJ1-6	TGTGCCAGCAGCTTCCAAGACAGGGGTTCACCCCTCCACTTT	CASSFQDRGSPLHF
TRBD2	TRBV30	-	TRBJ2-1	TGTGCCTGGAGTGTAGTAGCGGGGGCGAATGAGCAGTTCTTC	CAWSVVAGANEQFF
TRBD1	TRBV13	few	TRBJ1-3	TGTGCCAGCAGCTTAGGCCAGGGGGCAAACACCATATATTTT	CASSLGQGANTIYF
TRBD2	TRBV6-1	-	TRBJ2-1	TGTGCCAGCAGCACTAGCGGGAGGGCGAATGAGCAGTTCTTC	CASSTSGRANEQFF
TRBD2	TRBV15	-	TRBJ2-5	TGTGCCACCAGCCCCGCCGGGACTAGTGAGTACTTC	CATSPAGTSEYF
-	TRBV6-4	-	TRBJ1-2	TGTGCCAGCAGTGACTCGGCCAGGGGTAACTATGGCTACACCTTC	CASSDSARGNYGYTF
TRBD1	TRBV19	-	TRBJ2-1	TGTGCCTTGTCAGGACAGGAAAAGTTCTTC	CALSGQEKFF
-	TRBV27	-	TRBJ2-5	TGTGCCAGCAGTTTTATGCAGGGAGGAGAGACCCAGTACTTC	CASSFMQGGETQYF
TRBD2	TRBV9	once	TRBJ2-7	TGTGCCAGCAGTCCGGGACTAGCGGACTACGAGCAGTACTTC	CASSPGLADYEQYF
-	TRBV7-2	-	TRBJ2-7	TGTGCCAGCAGCCCTGCCGGACAACACGAGCAGTACTTC	CASSPAGQHEQYF
-	TRBV2	few	TRBJ2-1	TGTGCCGGCTCGGCGAGTCTAGCACATGAGCAGTTCTTC	CAGSASLAHEQFF
-	TRBV7-6	-	TRBJ1-1	TGTGCCAGCAGCCGAACGACAGCCCCGAACACTGAAGCTTTCTTT	CASSRTTAPNTEAFF
TRBD2	TRBV4-1	once	TRBJ2-7	TGCGCCAGCAGCCAACCCAGCGGGGATTACGAGCAGTACTTC	CASSQPSGDYEQYF
TRBD2	TRBV10-1	few	TRBJ2-2	TGCGCCAGCAGTGAGACTAGCGGAACGAACACCGGGGAGCTGTTTTTT	CASSETSGTNTGELFF